This T cell receptor beta chain emerged from a study of T cell repertoires in cytomegalovirus infection. Across the study: The authors used CMV epitopes that were HLA-C-restricted (recently identified) and HLA-B-restricted (well studied). Both a matching HLA type and CMV infection were indicated by public TCR beta signatures. General observations from the study: Ex vivo responses were dominated by HLA-C-restricted CMV-specific TCR beta clonotypes. Totalled public TCR beta family frequency picked out people who carried CMV plus the relevant HLA.

Concerning this clonotype: Antigen specificity is unknown.

One entry per CDR3 protein, called by TCRdb with MiXCR from the reads. The table lists some 900,000 distinct CDR3 sequences, 32% of them singletons. CDR1 and CDR2 (germline): SGHTA, FQGNSA. V lost 6 bases, J lost 4 bases, and 8 bases stayed unmatched. The CDR3 sequence is 15 residues long. Sequenced here: cultured CD8+ T cells from PBMCs, sampled from culture after CMV antigen stimulation. This chain uses TRBV7-2 with TRBJ2-3; TRBD1 matches at 9 bases. The TCR comes from a human donor in good health (CMV status not recorded). Some clones in this sample may be carry-over from other donors' samples. The CDR3 is CASRRRDRVSDTQYF. For the CDR3, the DNA is TGTGCCAGCAGACGTCGGGACAGGGTTTCAGATACGCAGTATTTT.